Each of the 11 T cell receptor beta chains below was sequenced from the same sample in a study of blood T cell repertoires in COVID-19. The data were produced by immunoSEQ multiplex PCR, yet TCRdb's version contains in-frame clones alone and is incomplete. The sample includes fewer than 250,000 clones, about 90% of them seen just once. Sequenced material: PBMCs or T cells enriched from blood (not recorded which). Receptors were obtained from a man aged 25 to 40 who had been exposed to COVID-19.

This clone was counted between two and nine times. V gene TRBV4-1 combines with J gene TRBJ2-7; tentatively, D is TRBD1 (6 bases). This CDR3 is built from 15 residues. Trimming pared 4 bases from V and 3 bases from J, leaving 16 bases between. Germline V gene data show CDR1 as MGHRA and CDR2 as YSYEKL. CDR3 DNA sequence: TGCGCCAGCAGCCTGGCGGACAGCAGCGGCTACGAGCAGTACTTC. Amino acids: CASSLADSSGYEQYF.

This clone has just a few counts. V is TRBV5-5 and J is TRBJ1-1; D gene ambiguous. CDR1 and CDR2 (germline): SGHKS, YYEKEE (reference sequence). Trimming took 0 bases from V and 7 from J, leaving 10 bases between them. The CDR3 has 13 amino acids. This chain's CDR3 is CASSLGGGVEAFF. CDR3 sequence (DNA): TGTGCCAGCAGCTTGGGTGGTGGAGTTGAAGCTTTCTTT.

The chain is built from TRBV7-3 and TRBJ1-6; possibly TRBD1 for D (6 bases). With 6 bases removed from V and 9 bases from J, the gap between germline ends came to 12 bases. Germline CDR1 and CDR2: SGHTA and FQGTGA. This CDR3 comprises 13 residues. CDR3 sequence: CASSADSSSPLHF. The CDR3 nucleotides are TGTGCCAGCAGTGCGGACAGCTCTTCACCCCTCCACTTT.

This clone came up once. The V call is TRBV13, the J call TRBJ1-6; D may be TRBD1 (6 bases). CDR1 PRHDT and CDR2 FYEKMQ come from the germline V gene (reference sequence). This CDR3 is built from 12 residues. V shed 5 bases and J shed 14 bases, with 13 bases lying between them. DNA of the CDR3: TGTGCCAGCAGCACAGGGTGGGAAACCCTCCACTTT. It specifies CASSTGWETLHF.

The gene calls are TRBV7-9 and TRBJ1-1, with D hard to call. Germline V lookup: CDR1 SEHNR, CDR2 FQNEAQ (reference sequence). V lost 8 bases and J lost 5, with 15 bases in between. The CDR3 extends over 13 amino acids. CDR3 sequence: CASGSQQVTEAFF. In nucleotides, the CDR3 is TGTGCCAGCGGGTCCCAGCAGGTAACTGAAGCTTTCTTT.

This clone was observed a single time. The chain recombines TRBV9 with TRBJ2-7; D uncertain. This CDR3 is built from 16 residues. The germline V gene encodes CDR1 SGDLS and CDR2 YYNGEE. With 3 bases removed from V and 3 bases from J, the gap between germline ends came to 19 bases. The CDR3 bases are TGTGCCAGCAGCGAGAGCCCAGGCTCCCCCCTCTACGAGCAGTACTTC. This encodes CASSESPGSPLYEQYF.

The rearrangement joins TRBV19 to TRBJ1-1, with TRBD1 identical over 9 bases. Germline trimming cut 5 bases from V and 6 bases from J; bases unmatched to any gene: 16. Germline-derived CDR1 and CDR2 are LNHDA and SQIVND (reference sequence). The CDR3 totals 17 residues. The CDR3 region has the DNA TGTGCCAGTAGTTCTAGACAGGGGGGACTACGAGGCGCTGAAGCTTTCTTT. Translating it yields CASSSRQGGLRGAEAFF.

This clone came up once. The chain recombines TRBV20-1 with TRBJ2-5; D is unresolved. The CDR3 totals 11 residues. V was pared by 6 bases and J by 4 bases, with 9 bases between. From germline, CDR1 is DFQATT and CDR2 SNEGSKA (reference sequence). The DNA of the CDR3 is TGCAGTGCACAGAAATCAGAGACCCAGTACTTC. Protein sequence: CSAQKSETQYF.

This chain connects TRBV15 to TRBJ1-5, with 10 bases lining up with TRBD1. V lost 0 bases to trimming and J lost 5 bases; unmatched junction nucleotides: 4. Germline V CDR1 and CDR2: LNHNV, YYDKDF (reference sequence). The CDR3 extends over 16 amino acids. CDR3 residues: CATSRDRDRGYQPQHF. CDR3 nucleotide sequence: TGTGCCACCAGCAGAGACCGGGACAGGGGTTATCAGCCCCAGCATTTT.

The J gene is TRBJ1-2, the V gene TRBV7-8; 8 nucleotides align to TRBD1. The CDR3 length is 19 residues. Germline V gives CDR1 SGHVS, CDR2 FQNEAQ. Trimming removed 5 bases from V and 4 bases from J; junction bases left unmatched: 21. The CDR3 DNA follows: TGTGCCAGCAGCCCATATAGGCTGGCAGGGGGCCGACTTTCCTATGGCTACACCTTC. Its translation: CASSPYRLAGGRLSYGYTF.

In its sample, this clone was seen once. The chain employs TRBV5-1 and TRBJ2-1; D perhaps matches TRBD2 (6 bases). CDR1 is SGHRS and CDR2 is YFSETQ in the germline V gene. V gave up 7 bases and J gave up 4 bases, with 18 bases separating them. This CDR3 contains 15 residues. The CDR3 sequence: CASSPGENFYNEQFF. The CDR3 DNA follows: TGCGCCAGCTCACCGGGGGAGAACTTTTACAATGAGCAGTTCTTC.